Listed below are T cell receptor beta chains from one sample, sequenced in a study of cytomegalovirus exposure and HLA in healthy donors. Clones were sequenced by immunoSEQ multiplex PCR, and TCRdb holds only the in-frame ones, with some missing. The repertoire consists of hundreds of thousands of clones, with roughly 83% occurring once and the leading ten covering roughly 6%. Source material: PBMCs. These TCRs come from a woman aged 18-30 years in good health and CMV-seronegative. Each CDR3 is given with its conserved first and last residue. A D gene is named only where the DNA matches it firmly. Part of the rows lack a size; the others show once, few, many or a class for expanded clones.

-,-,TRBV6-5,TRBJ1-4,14,TGTGCCAGCAGCAGACATCGAAGAGAAGAAAAACTGTTTTTT,CASSRHRREEKLFF
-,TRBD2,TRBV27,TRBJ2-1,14,TGTGCCAGCCGTCTTAGCGGGGGGGCCAATGAGCAGTTCTTC,CASRLSGGANEQFF
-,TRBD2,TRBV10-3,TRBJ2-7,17,TGTGCCATCAGTGAGCCTACTAGCGGGCCGAACCTGGACGAGCAGTACTTC,CAISEPTSGPNLDEQYF
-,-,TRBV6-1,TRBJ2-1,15,TGTGCCAGCAGTGAATCAGGGGGAGGGCCTAATGAGCAGTTCTTC,CASSESGGGPNEQFF
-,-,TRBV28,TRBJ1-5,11,TGTGCCAGCAGTCGACTAGGGCCCCAGCATTTT,CASSRLGPQHF
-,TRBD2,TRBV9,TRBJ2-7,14,TGTGCCAGCAGCGTAGGGGACTACCCCTACGAGCAGTACTTC,CASSVGDYPYEQYF
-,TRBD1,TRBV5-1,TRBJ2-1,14,TGCGCCAGCAGTTTGGGACAGTCATACAATGAGCAGTTCTTC,CASSLGQSYNEQFF
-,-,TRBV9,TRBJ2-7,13,TGTGCCAGCAGCGTAGCTGGGAGTTACGAGCAGTACTTC,CASSVAGSYEQYF
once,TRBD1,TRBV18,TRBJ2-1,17,TGTGCCAGCTCACGTCCCGGGACAGGGGCCACCTACAATGAGCAGTTCTTC,CASSRPGTGATYNEQFF
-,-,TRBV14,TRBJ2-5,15,TGTGCCAGCAGCCAAGGGGTCGGTAGCTGGGAGACCCAGTACTTC,CASSQGVGSWETQYF
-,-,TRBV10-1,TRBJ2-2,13,TGCGCCAGCAGTCACCCCGGGGACGGGGAGCTGTTTTTT,CASSHPGDGELFF
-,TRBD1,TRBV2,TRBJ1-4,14,TGTGCCAGCAGTATACAGGGGATCAATGAAAAACTGTTTTTT,CASSIQGINEKLFF
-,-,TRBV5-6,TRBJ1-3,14,TGTGCCAGCAGCTTCACGGGCTCTGGAAACACCATATATTTT,CASSFTGSGNTIYF
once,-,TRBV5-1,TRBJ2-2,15,TGCGCCAGCATTCTTGACAGTCCGAACACCGGGGAGCTGTTTTTT,CASILDSPNTGELFF
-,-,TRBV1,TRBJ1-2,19,TGCACCAGCAGCCAAGAGGGGACCGGGACAGGGGGTATTAACTATGGCTACACCTTC,CTSSQEGTGTGGINYGYTF
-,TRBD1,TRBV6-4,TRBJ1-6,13,TGTGCCCCTCGATCACAGGGGGCGTCACCCCTCCACTTT,CAPRSQGASPLHF
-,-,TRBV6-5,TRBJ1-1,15,TGTGCCAGCAGCCTTTTCGGGACGGTAAGGACTGAAGCTTTCTTT,CASSLFGTVRTEAFF
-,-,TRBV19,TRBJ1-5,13,TGTGCCAGTATGGATCGGGGAAATCAGCCCCAGCATTTT,CASMDRGNQPQHF
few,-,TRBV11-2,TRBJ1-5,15,TGTGCCAGCAGCTTAGTGCAGGGCAGCAATCAGCCCCAGCATTTT,CASSLVQGSNQPQHF
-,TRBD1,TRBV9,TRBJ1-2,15,TGTGCCAGCAGCGTAGGACAGGGGGAGGGCTATGGCTACACCTTC,CASSVGQGEGYGYTF
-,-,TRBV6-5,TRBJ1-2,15,TGTGCCAGCAGCCCCTCCCGCGGGTTGGGCTATGGCTACACCTTC,CASSPSRGLGYGYTF
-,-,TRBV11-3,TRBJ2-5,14,TGTGCCAGCAGCCCAGGGGGGGGGCTAGAGACCCAGTACTTC,CASSPGGGLETQYF
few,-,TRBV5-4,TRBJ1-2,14,TGTGCCAGCAGCCTTCCTCCGGGTCCCCCTGGCTACACCTTC,CASSLPPGPPGYTF
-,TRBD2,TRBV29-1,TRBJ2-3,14,TGCAGCGCCGGACTAGCGGGAGGTATAGATACGCAGTATTTT,CSAGLAGGIDTQYF
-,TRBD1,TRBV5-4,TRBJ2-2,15,TGTGCCAGCAGCTGGGACAGGGTGAACACCGGGGAGCTGTTTTTT,CASSWDRVNTGELFF
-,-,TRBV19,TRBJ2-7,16,TGTGCCAGTAGTATGGGGGGGCTAGCGCTCCCCTACGAGCAGTACTTC,CASSMGGLALPYEQYF
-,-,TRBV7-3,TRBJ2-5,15,TGTGCCAGCAGCTTAAATTCGGGACAACAAGAGACCCAGTACTTC,CASSLNSGQQETQYF